The 16 T cell receptor beta chains below were found in one sample sequenced in a study of T cells in Graves' hyperthyroidism and ophthalmopathy. The TCR beta CDR3 regions underwent amplification using RNA transcripts as the source. An initial round of RT-PCR targeting the TCR CDR3 relied on the HTBI primer set. A single record per CDR3 protein comes from TCRdb applying MiXCR to the multiplex PCR reads. The sample includes under 300,000 distinct CDR3 sequences, 13% to 15% of them seen just once. Sequencing was performed on blood. All receptors derive from a woman aged 50 to 60 with Graves' hyperthyroidism that later progressed to Graves' ophthalmopathy.

This clonotype came up many times. The J gene is TRBJ2-3, the V gene TRBV5-1; D uncertain. Germline V gene lookup returns CDR1 SGHRS and CDR2 YFSETQ. The CDR3 covers 16 residues. V dropped 0 bases and J dropped 0 bases, with 11 bases sitting between them. CDR3: CASSLGLIGSTDTQYF. The CDR3 DNA reads as TGCGCCAGCAGCTTGGGTCTTATCGGGAGCACAGATACGCAGTATTTT.

In this sample, this clonotype turned up many times. The chain combines TRBV18 with TRBJ1-1; D is uncertain. Trimming removed 2 bases from V and 3 bases from J, with 4 bases in between. The CDR3 runs 12 residues. Per germline, CDR1 KGHSH and CDR2 LQKENI. As DNA, the CDR3 is TGTGCCAGCTCACCAGGGTACACTGAAGCTTTCTTT. Translated: CASSPGYTEAFF.

This clonotype was counted ten times or more. The V call is TRBV20-1, the J call TRBJ2-5; TRBD2 agrees at 9 bases. In germline, CDR1 is DFQATT, CDR2 SNEGSKA (reference sequence). The length of the CDR3 is 19 residues. V lost 3 bases and J lost 5; bases outside the gene matches: 22. The CDR3 reads CSARGEGALALAGLETQYF. The CDR3 DNA follows: TGCAGTGCTAGGGGGGAGGGGGCGTTGGCGCTAGCGGGACTTGAGACCCAGTACTTC.

The chain couples TRBV5-1 to TRBJ2-7; tentatively, D is TRBD1 (5 bases). Germline V gives CDR1 SGHRS, CDR2 YFSETQ. V was shortened by 0 bases and J by 2 bases, with 12 bases between the two germline ends. The CDR3 totals 15 residues. DNA for the CDR3: TGCGCCAGCAGCTTGGTAACAGGCCATACCTACGAGCAGTACTTC. As protein: CASSLVTGHTYEQYF.

This clonotype was picked up many times. The chain combines TRBV28 with TRBJ2-3, with no clear D. Looked up from germline, CDR1 is MDHEN and CDR2 is SYDVKM. The CDR3 extends over 13 amino acids. With 5 bases removed from V and 4 bases from J, the gap between germline ends came to 10 bases. The chain's CDR3 is CASSPLGADTQYF. CDR3 nucleotides: TGTGCCAGCAGTCCCCTTGGGGCAGATACGCAGTATTTT.

The chain has TRBV3-1 and TRBJ1-2; 7 bases are shared with TRBD1. The CDR3 loop spans 15 amino acids. V was clipped by 4 bases and J by 1 base; unmatched bases: 6. Looked up from germline, CDR1 is LGHDT and CDR2 is YNNKEL (reference sequence). The CDR3 DNA sequence: TGTGCCAGCAGCCTTGGACAGGCCTTTAACTATGGCTACACCTTC. Residues: CASSLGQAFNYGYTF. The full variable domain, with the rest looked up from reference TRBV3-1 and TRBJ1-2, is DTAVSQTPKYLVTQMGNDKSIKCEQNLGHDTMYWYKQDSKKFLKIMFSYNNKELIINETVPNRFSPKSPDKAHLNLHINSLELGDSAVYFCASSLGQAFNYGYTFGSGTRLTVV.

This clonotype was picked up many times. V usage is TRBV12-3 or TRBV12-4 and J usage is TRBJ2-2; D ambiguous. V was pared by 4 bases and J by 7 bases, with 10 bases between. The CDR3 covers 13 residues. The CDR3 loop reads CASSYVVGGELFF. DNA for the CDR3: TGTGCCAGCAGTTATGTAGTCGGCGGGGAGCTGTTTTTT.

The chain has TRBV4-1 and TRBJ1-2; D unclear. V was trimmed by 0 bases and J by 4 bases, leaving 12 bases between them. The V gene's germline CDR1 is MGHRA and CDR2 YSYEKL. CDR3 size: 15 residues. The DNA for the CDR3 is TGCGCCAGCAGCCAAGAAACCGACACTCGCTATGGCTACACCTTC. This gives the protein CASSQETDTRYGYTF.

This clonotype was observed at least ten times. This chain links TRBV20-1 with TRBJ2-5, with 7 bases that match TRBD2. Germline values: CDR1 DFQATT, CDR2 SNEGSKA (reference sequence). V shed 6 bases, J shed 1 base, and the junction held 11 bases outside the gene matches. The CDR3 sequence is 15 residues long. Here the CDR3 reads CSATTIAGTQETQYF. For the CDR3, the DNA is TGCAGTGCAACCACCATAGCGGGCACCCAAGAGACCCAGTACTTC.

Details on this clonotype: A much larger clone is a single base away; this may be a read error. The rearrangement uses TRBV7-2 and TRBJ2-1; no firm D call. The J call may not be correct, given that the DNA end is closer to TRBJ2-7. Looked up from germline, CDR1 is SGHTA and CDR2 is FQGNSA. The CDR3 runs 13 residues. The CDR3 sequence: CASSYSKGDEQYF. The CDR3 region has the DNA TGTGCCAGCAGCTACTCGAAGGGCGATGAGCAGTACTTC.

This clonotype has ten or more counts. The chain joins TRBV12-3 or TRBV12-4 to TRBJ1-2; D is possibly TRBD1 (6 bases). Trimming shortened V by 8 bases and J by 7 bases, and 14 bases separated the two germline ends. CDR3 length equals 12 residues. The CDR3 bases are TGTGCCAGCGCAGGGGAGGAGGTTGGCTACACCTTC. It specifies CASAGEEVGYTF.

The table lists this clonotype with a few counts. The chain couples TRBV20-1 to TRBJ1-1, with 12 nucleotides matching TRBD1. Germline V gene data show CDR1 as DFQATT and CDR2 as SNEGSKA (reference sequence). This CDR3 is built from 14 residues. V was clipped by 3 bases and J by 7 bases; unmatched bases: 6. CDR3 sequence: CSARGGTGGLEAFF. In DNA, the CDR3 is TGCAGTGCTAGGGGGGGGACAGGGGGCCTTGAAGCTTTCTTT.

With respect to this clonotype: The junction differs from germline at one of its ends, possibly a read error. CDR3 sequence (DNA): TGTGCCAGTAGTACCCTCCCTGGTTCCGGTGGATACACTGAAACTTTCTTT. Residues: CASSTLPGSGGYTETFF. This chain uses TRBV19 with TRBJ1-1; the D is unclear. CDR1 and CDR2 (germline): LNHDA, SQIVND (reference sequence). CDR3 length: 17 residues.

The table lists this clonotype with many counts. The chain couples TRBV6-1 to TRBJ1-1, with a tentative D call TRBD1 (5 bases). Germline V gene data show CDR1 as MNHNS and CDR2 as SASEGT. The CDR3 length is 14 residues. Trimming took 8 bases from V and 4 from J, leaving 17 bases between them. CDR3 region: CASHQGGPPTEAFF. CDR3 sequence (DNA): TGTGCCAGCCATCAGGGAGGGCCTCCCACTGAAGCTTTCTTT.

For this clonotype: Given a much more abundant clone one base away, this may be a read error. The chain is built from TRBV7-3 and TRBJ2-3; 10 bases map to TRBD2. CDR1 SGHTA and CDR2 FQGTGA come from the germline V gene. This CDR3 region has 15 residues. Here the CDR3 DNA reads TGTGCCATCAGCATGCTAGCGGGAGAAACAGATACGCAGTATTTT. Its translation: CAISMLAGETDTQYF.

This clonotype was observed many times. The V and J genes are TRBV20-1 and TRBJ2-1; D perhaps matches TRBD2 (6 bases). Trimming pared 0 bases from V and 7 bases from J, leaving 19 bases between. This CDR3 region has 16 residues. Germline CDR1 is DFQATT and CDR2 is SNEGSKA (reference sequence). The CDR3 nucleotides read TGCAGTGCTAGAGATCATCGGGCGGGAAATATTAATGAGCAGTTCTTC. Its protein product is CSARDHRAGNINEQFF.